The next 14 T cell receptor beta chains were all read from a single sample in a study of T cell responses to AZD1222 COVID-19 vaccine. Produced via immunoSEQ multiplex PCR; TCRdb's table is partial and in-frame only. The sample has around 140,000 clones, around 92% seen once. Sequences were derived from peripheral blood, sampled on day 0 of AZD1222 vaccination. These receptors came from an adult in good health.

The V and J genes are TRBV27 and TRBJ2-7; D possibly matches TRBD1 or TRBD2 (5 bases each). Germline V CDR1 and CDR2: MNHEY, SMNVEV (reference sequence). The V end was cut by 0 bases, the J end by 4 bases, with 13 bases between. The CDR3 is 15 residues long. In DNA, the CDR3 is TGTGCCAGCAGTTTATCGGTGGGTTGGGGGTACGAGCAGTACTTC. Translated, it gives CASSLSVGWGYEQYF.

The sample holds a few counts of this clone. The rearrangement links TRBV5-4 to TRBJ2-1; 8 bases agree with TRBD1. The ends lost 2 bases at V and 2 bases at J; junction bases unmatched: 6. The length of the CDR3 is 16 residues. CDR1 and CDR2 from the germline V gene are SGHNT and YYREEE (reference sequence). CDR3 DNA sequence: TGTGCCAGCAGCTTAGACGTGACAGGGGCCTACAATGAGCAGTTCTTC. Its protein is CASSLDVTGAYNEQFF.

The genes are TRBV6-2 or TRBV6-3 and TRBJ2-3, with 9 bases fitting TRBD2. With V trimmed by 1 base and J by 0 bases, 8 bases remained unmatched. CDR1 is MNHEY, CDR2 SVGEGT, per germline. The CDR3 contains 18 residues. CDR3 in DNA: TGTGCCAGCAGTTACTTCGAGCGGGGGGAAATCAGCACAGATACGCAGTATTTT. Translating gives CASSYFERGEISTDTQYF.

This clone has just a few counts. This chain uses TRBV15 with TRBJ1-1; D is ambiguous. Per the germline V gene, CDR1 is LNHNV and CDR2 is YYDKDF (reference sequence). There are 14 residues in the CDR3. V lost 3 bases, J lost 1 base, and 9 bases lay in between. As DNA, the CDR3 is TGTGCCACCAGCAGGGCGCTGGGGAACACTGAAGCTTTCTTT. Translation: CATSRALGNTEAFF.

The genes are TRBV19 and TRBJ2-2, with 10 nucleotides matching TRBD2. Germline V gives CDR1 LNHDA, CDR2 SQIVND (reference sequence). After removal of 5 bases from V and 7 bases from J, the junction contained 7 bases not matched to a gene. This CDR3 is built from 15 residues. The CDR3 DNA sequence: TGTGCCAGTAGTTGGCTAGCGGGAGAGGGCGGGGAGCTGTTTTTT. It codes for CASSWLAGEGGELFF.

This CDR3 reads CASSASFSGNTIYF. The CDR3 DNA is TGTGCCAGCAGTGCTTCTTTCTCTGGAAACACCATATATTTT. The chain joins TRBV2 to TRBJ1-3; D is unresolved. The CDR3 loop spans 14 amino acids. Germline CDR1 SNHLY, CDR2 FYNNEI. Trimming removed 4 bases from V and 0 bases from J, with 7 bases in between.

This chain joins TRBV18 and TRBJ1-2; D uncertain. Trimming removed 0 bases from V and 1 base from J, with 18 bases in between. The germline CDR1 and CDR2 sequences are KGHSH and LQKENI. CDR3 length: 18 residues. The CDR3 region is CASSPPESRQPFNYGYTF. CDR3 DNA sequence: TGTGCCAGCTCACCACCTGAAAGCAGGCAACCCTTTAACTATGGCTACACCTTC.

The chain joins TRBV10-3 to TRBJ1-3; TRBD1 matches 7 bases. The germline gives CDR1 ENHRY, CDR2 SYGVKD. This CDR3 has 17 residues. V was pared by 5 bases and J by 0 bases, with 10 bases of the junction left unmatched. CDR3 sequence: CAISTRQGTSSGNTIYF. The CDR3 DNA reads as TGTGCCATCAGTACGAGACAGGGAACGAGCTCTGGAAACACCATATATTTT.

The chain uses TRBV19 and TRBJ2-5; TRBD1 might be the D (5 bases). The CDR3 covers 14 residues. V gave up 4 bases and J gave up 5 bases, with 14 bases separating them. Germline V gives CDR1 LNHDA, CDR2 SQIVND (reference sequence). The CDR3 sequence: CASSKGRELETQYF. The DNA for the CDR3 is TGTGCCAGTAGTAAGGGCAGGGAATTGGAGACCCAGTACTTC. The variable domain in full, completed from reference TRBV19 and TRBJ2-5, reads DGGITQSPKYLFRKEGQNVTLSCEQNLNHDAMYWYRQDPGQGLRLIYYSQIVNDFQKGDIAEGYSVSREKKESFPLTVTSAQKNPTAFYLCASSKGRELETQYFGPGTRLLVL.

This chain joins TRBV5-1 and TRBJ2-3; 9 nucleotides line up with TRBD1. J was trimmed by 2 bases and V by 4 bases; bases with no gene match: 5. The CDR3 sequence is 15 residues long. CDR1 SGHRS and CDR2 YFSETQ come from the germline V gene. CDR3 DNA sequence: TGCGCCAGCAGCCCGGGGACAGGGTTCACAGATACGCAGTATTTT. Amino acids: CASSPGTGFTDTQYF.

The chain uses TRBV7-9 and TRBJ1-2; D is uncertain. Germline CDR1 SEHNR, CDR2 FQNEAQ (reference sequence). There are 13 residues in the CDR3. V lost 11 bases and J 4 bases, leaving 17 bases between the germline ends. The CDR3 DNA sequence: TGTGCCGGACTAAGTGGGAAGCCCTATGGCTACACCTTC. Protein product: CAGLSGKPYGYTF. Full variable domain (rest looked up from reference TRBV7-9 and TRBJ1-2): DTGVSQNPRHKITKRGQNVTFRCDPISEHNRLYWYRQTLGQGPEFLTYFQNEAQLEKSRLLSDRFSAERPKGSFSTLEIQRTEQGDSAMYLCAGLSGKPYGYTFGSGTRLTVV.

This clone was seen more than once but under ten times. The chain couples TRBV5-1 to TRBJ1-2; no reliable D call. This CDR3 region has 13 residues. Germline-derived CDR1 and CDR2 are SGHRS and YFSETQ. Trimming pared 2 bases from V and 3 bases from J, leaving 8 bases between. DNA for the CDR3: TGCGCCAGCAGCTTCGGGGAATACTATGGCTACACCTTC. It encodes CASSFGEYYGYTF.

V is TRBV5-1 and J is TRBJ2-3; TRBD2 agrees at 7 bases. V was pared by 3 bases and J by 2 bases, with 15 bases of the junction left unmatched. Looked up from germline, CDR1 is SGHRS and CDR2 is YFSETQ. There are 18 residues in the CDR3. The chain's CDR3 is CASSWSPRAGEVTDTQYF. The CDR3 DNA sequence: TGCGCCAGCAGCTGGTCCCCGCGGGCGGGAGAGGTCACAGATACGCAGTATTTT.

J is TRBJ2-7 and V is TRBV12-5; D gene ambiguous. CDR1 is LGHNT, CDR2 FRNRAP, per germline. There are 13 residues in the CDR3. V lost 1 base to trimming and J lost 1 base, with 5 bases between them. The CDR3 region has the DNA TGTGCTAGTGGTTTGGACTTATCCTACGAGCAGTACTTC. Translated: CASGLDLSYEQYF.